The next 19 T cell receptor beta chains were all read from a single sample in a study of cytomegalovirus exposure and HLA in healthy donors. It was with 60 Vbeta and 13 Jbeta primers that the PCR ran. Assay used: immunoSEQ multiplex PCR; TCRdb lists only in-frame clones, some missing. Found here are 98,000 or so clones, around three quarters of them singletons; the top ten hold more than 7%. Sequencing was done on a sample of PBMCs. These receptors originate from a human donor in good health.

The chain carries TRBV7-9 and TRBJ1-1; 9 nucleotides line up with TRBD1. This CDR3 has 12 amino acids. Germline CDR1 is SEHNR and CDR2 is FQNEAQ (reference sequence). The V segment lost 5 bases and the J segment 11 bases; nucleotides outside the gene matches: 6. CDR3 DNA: TGTGCCAGCAGCGGGGACAGGGTACGGGCTTTCTTT. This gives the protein CASSGDRVRAFF.

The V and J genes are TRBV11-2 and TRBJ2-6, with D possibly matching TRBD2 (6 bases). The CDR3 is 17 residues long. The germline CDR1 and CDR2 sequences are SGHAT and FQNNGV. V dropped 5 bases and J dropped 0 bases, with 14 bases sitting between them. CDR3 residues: CASSSVGGISGANVLTF. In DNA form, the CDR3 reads TGTGCCAGCAGCAGCGTTGGGGGGATCTCTGGGGCCAACGTCCTGACTTTC.

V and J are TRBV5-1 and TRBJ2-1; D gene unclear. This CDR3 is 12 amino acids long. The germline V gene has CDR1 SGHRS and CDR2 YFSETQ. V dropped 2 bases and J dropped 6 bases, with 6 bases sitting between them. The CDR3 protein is CASSFLANEQFF. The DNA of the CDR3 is TGCGCCAGCAGCTTTCTGGCCAATGAGCAGTTCTTC.

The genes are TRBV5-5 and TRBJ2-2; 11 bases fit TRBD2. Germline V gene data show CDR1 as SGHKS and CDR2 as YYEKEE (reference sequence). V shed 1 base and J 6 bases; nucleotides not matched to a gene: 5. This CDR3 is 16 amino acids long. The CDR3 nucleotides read TGTGCCAGCAGCTTGCGACTAGCGGGAATCCCCGGGGAGCTGTTTTTT. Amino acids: CASSLRLAGIPGELFF.

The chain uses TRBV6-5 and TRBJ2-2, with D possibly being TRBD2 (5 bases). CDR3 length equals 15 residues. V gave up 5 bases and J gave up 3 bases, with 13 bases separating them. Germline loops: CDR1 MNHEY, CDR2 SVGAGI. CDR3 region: CASSHEGQHTGELFF. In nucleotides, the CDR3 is TGTGCCAGCAGTCACGAGGGCCAGCACACCGGGGAGCTGTTTTTT.

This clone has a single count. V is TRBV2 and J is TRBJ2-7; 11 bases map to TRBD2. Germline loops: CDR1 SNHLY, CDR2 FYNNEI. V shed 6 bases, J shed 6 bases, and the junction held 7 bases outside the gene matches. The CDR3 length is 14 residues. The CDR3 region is CASSPGLAAGEQYF. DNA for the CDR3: TGTGCCAGCAGCCCGGGACTAGCGGCAGGCGAGCAGTACTTC.

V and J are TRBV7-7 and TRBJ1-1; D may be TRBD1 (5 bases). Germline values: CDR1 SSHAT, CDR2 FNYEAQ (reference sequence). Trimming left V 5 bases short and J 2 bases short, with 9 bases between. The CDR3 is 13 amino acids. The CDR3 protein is CASSVTVNTEAFF. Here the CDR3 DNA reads TGTGCCAGCAGCGTGACAGTTAACACTGAAGCTTTCTTT.

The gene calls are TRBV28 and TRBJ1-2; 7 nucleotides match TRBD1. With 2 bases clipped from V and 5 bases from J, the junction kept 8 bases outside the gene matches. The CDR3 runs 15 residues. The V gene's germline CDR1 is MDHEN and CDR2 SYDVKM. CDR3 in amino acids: CASSLMAGGAYGYTF. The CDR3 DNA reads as TGTGCCAGCAGTTTAATGGCAGGGGGAGCGTATGGCTACACCTTC.

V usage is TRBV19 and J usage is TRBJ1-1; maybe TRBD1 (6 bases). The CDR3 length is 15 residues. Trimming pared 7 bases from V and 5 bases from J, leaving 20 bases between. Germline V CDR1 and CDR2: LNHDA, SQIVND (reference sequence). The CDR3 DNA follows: TGTGCCAGTACCACAACCGCTCAGGGGCGTACTGAAGCTTTCTTT. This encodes CASTTTAQGRTEAFF.

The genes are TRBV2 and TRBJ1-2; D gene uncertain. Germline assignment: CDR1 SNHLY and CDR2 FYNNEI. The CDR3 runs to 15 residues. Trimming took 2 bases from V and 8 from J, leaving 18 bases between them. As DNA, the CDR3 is TGTGCCAGCAGTGAACTGGTTGAGGGATCGAAAGGCTACACCTTC. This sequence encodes CASSELVEGSKGYTF.

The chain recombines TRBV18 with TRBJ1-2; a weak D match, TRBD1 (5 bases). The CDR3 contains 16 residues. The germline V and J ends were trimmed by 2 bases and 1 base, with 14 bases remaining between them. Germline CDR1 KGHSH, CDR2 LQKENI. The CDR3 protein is CASSPWGTNVNYGYTF. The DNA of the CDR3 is TGTGCCAGCTCACCATGGGGCACAAACGTTAACTATGGCTACACCTTC.

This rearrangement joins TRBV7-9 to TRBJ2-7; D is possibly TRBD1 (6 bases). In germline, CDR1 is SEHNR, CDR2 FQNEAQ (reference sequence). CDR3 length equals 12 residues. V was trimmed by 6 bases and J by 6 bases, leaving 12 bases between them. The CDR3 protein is CASRDTGSEQYF. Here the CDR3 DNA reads TGTGCCAGCAGGGATACAGGGAGCGAGCAGTACTTC.

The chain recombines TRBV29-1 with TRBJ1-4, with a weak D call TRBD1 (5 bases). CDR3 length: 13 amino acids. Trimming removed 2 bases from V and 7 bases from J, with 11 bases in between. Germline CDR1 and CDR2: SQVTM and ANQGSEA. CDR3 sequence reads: CSVERIDSEKLFF. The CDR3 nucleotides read TGCAGCGTTGAAAGAATTGACAGTGAAAAACTGTTTTTT.

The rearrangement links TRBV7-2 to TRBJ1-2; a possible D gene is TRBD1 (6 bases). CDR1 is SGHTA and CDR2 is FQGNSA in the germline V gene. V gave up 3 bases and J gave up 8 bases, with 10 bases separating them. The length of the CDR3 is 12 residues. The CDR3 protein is CASSLTGGGYTF. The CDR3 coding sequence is TGTGCCAGCAGCTTGACAGGAGGAGGCTACACCTTC.

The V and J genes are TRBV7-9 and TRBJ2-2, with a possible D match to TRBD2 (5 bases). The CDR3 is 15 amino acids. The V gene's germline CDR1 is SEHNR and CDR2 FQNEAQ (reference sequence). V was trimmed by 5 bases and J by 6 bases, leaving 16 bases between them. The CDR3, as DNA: TGTGCCAGCAGCCCTACGGGGATCCAGGCCGGGGAGCTGTTTTTT. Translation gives CASSPTGIQAGELFF.

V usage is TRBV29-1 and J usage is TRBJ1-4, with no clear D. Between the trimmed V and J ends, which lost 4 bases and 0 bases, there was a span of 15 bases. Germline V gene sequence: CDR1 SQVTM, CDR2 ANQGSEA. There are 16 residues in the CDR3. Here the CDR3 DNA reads TGCAGCGTTGCGCTTGTAACAAGTGCAACTAATGAAAAACTGTTTTTT. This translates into CSVALVTSATNEKLFF.

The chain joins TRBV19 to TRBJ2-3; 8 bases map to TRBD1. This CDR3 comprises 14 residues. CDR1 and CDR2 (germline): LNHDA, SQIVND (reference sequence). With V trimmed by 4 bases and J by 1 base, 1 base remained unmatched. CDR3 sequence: CASSRDRRTDTQYF. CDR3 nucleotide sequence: TGTGCCAGTAGTAGGGACAGGCGCACAGATACGCAGTATTTT.

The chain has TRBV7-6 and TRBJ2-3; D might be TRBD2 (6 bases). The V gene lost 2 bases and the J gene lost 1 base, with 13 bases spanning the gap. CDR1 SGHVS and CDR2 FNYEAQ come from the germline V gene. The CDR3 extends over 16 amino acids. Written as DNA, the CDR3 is TGTGCCAGCAGCTTAAAAAATAGCGGAGGCACAGATACGCAGTATTTT. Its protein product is CASSLKNSGGTDTQYF.

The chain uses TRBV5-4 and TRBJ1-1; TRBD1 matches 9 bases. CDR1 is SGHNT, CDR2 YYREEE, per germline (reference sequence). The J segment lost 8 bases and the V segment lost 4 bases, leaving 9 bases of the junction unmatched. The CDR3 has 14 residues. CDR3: CASSHRDRVGEAFF. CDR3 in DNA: TGTGCCAGCAGCCACCGGGACAGGGTGGGCGAAGCTTTCTTT.